The clone carrying this T cell receptor beta chain was counted a single time. Its antigen is undetermined. This table comes from immunoSEQ multiplex PCR, and its TCRdb copy is limited to in-frame clones, with some not included. Of about 82,000 clones listed, around 82% are singletons. This sample was taken from a study of T cells in localized non-small cell lung cancer. Study observations and caveats: For the top 100 tumor clones, a median around 61 also appeared in adjacent lung.

The material was PBMCs, obtained before any cancer treatment. The source of this sequence is a man aged 40 to 75 with stage II squamous cell lung carcinoma.

CDR3 residues: CASSLADTQYF. CDR3 nucleotide sequence: TGTGCCAGCAGCCTCGCAGATACGCAGTATTTT. This sequence joins TRBV4-2 and TRBJ2-3, with no clear D. Germline CDR1 and CDR2: LGHNA and YNFKEQ. V gave up 4 bases and J gave up 4 bases, with 3 bases separating them. The CDR3 covers 11 residues.